The entry that follows covers one T cell receptor (beta chain) sequence. Antigen specificity is unknown. The treatment was: oral pan-JAK inhibitor, 5-10 mg twice daily. Alopecia areata patients gave lesional scalp punch biopsies and peripheral blood samples. This entry belongs to a study of CD8+ T cells in alopecia areata. Study results and caveats: Scalp clonality, together with expanded CD8+ clones among the top 100, fell significantly with tofacitinib.

The CDR3 length is 15 residues. J lost 5 bases, V lost 4 bases, and 9 bases had no gene match. CDR1 and CDR2 (germline): MNHNS, SASEGT. It was cDNA, reverse transcribed from extracted RNA, that served as the sequencing template. Sequencing was performed with immunoSEQ multiplex PCR; in TCRdb, only in-frame clones are kept and a portion is missing. The table records fewer than 25,000 clones, about 63% of them present only once. The chain joins TRBV6-1 to TRBJ2-7; 9 nucleotides agree with TRBD2. The specimen was skin, collected at week 4, from a patient treated with tofacitinib. The source is a human donor with alopecia areata. The CDR3 DNA reads as TGTGCCAGCAGTGCTTGGTATGTAGCGGGGGACGAGCAGTACTTC. It specifies CASSAWYVAGDEQYF.